These 30 T cell receptor beta chains share one sample of origin, sequenced in a study of blood T cell repertoires in COVID-19. Here immunoSEQ multiplex PCR was the method, and the copy in TCRdb shows in-frame clones only, minus some. The sample has approximately 150,000 clones, 86% seen once. Specimen: peripheral blood. The origin of the receptors is a woman in her sixties or seventies with acute or convalescent COVID-19.

The CDR3 DNA follows: TGTGCCAGCTCCAGGAATTCGAACACCGGGGAGCTGTTTTTT. Its translation is CASSRNSNTGELFF. The genes are TRBV18 and TRBJ2-2; D is ambiguous. Germline V gene sequence: CDR1 KGHSH, CDR2 LQKENI. CDR3 length: 14 residues. V lost 6 bases and J 0 bases, leaving 8 bases between the germline ends. Drawing the rest from reference TRBV18 and TRBJ2-2, the complete variable domain is NAGVMQNPRHLVRRRGQEARLRCSPMKGHSHVYWYRQLPEEGLKFMVYLQKENIIDESGMPKERFSAEFPKEGPSILRIQQVVRGDSAAYFCASSRNSNTGELFFGEGSRLTVL.

The rearrangement joins TRBV11-3 to TRBJ2-7; D is possibly TRBD1 (6 bases). Germline-derived CDR1 and CDR2 are SGHNT and YENEEA. CDR3 length: 20 amino acids. The germline V and J ends were trimmed by 1 base and 0 bases, with 25 bases remaining between them. CDR3 residues: CASSLGRGLGSDRISYEQYF. The CDR3 coding sequence is TGTGCCAGCAGCTTAGGTCGTGGATTAGGATCGGACAGAATCTCCTACGAGCAGTACTTC.

The rearrangement links TRBV5-1 to TRBJ2-1, with D perhaps matching TRBD1 (6 bases). Trimming took 4 bases from V and 7 from J, leaving 18 bases between them. The CDR3 runs 15 residues. In germline, CDR1 is SGHRS, CDR2 YFSETQ. DNA for the CDR3: TGCGCCAGCAGCCCCTCGGGCCAGGGGTTTAATGAGCAGTTCTTC. It codes for CASSPSGQGFNEQFF.

There are a few counts of this clone. The CDR3 protein is CASSVGGRGPQHF. In DNA, the CDR3 is TGTGCCAGCAGCGTGGGGGGTAGGGGGCCCCAGCATTTT. This chain connects TRBV9 to TRBJ1-5; D may be TRBD1 (5 bases). V lost 2 bases, J lost 9 bases, and 12 bases lay in between. CDR1 is SGDLS and CDR2 is YYNGEE in the germline V gene. CDR3 length equals 13 residues. Complete variable domain (other parts from reference TRBV9 and TRBJ1-5): DSGVTQTPKHLITATGQRVTLRCSPRSGDLSVYWYQQSLDQGLQFLIQYYNGEERAKGNILERFSAQQFPDLHSELNLSSLELGDSALYFCASSVGGRGPQHFGDGTRLSIL.

This clone was recorded a few times. The chain joins TRBV7-9 to TRBJ2-1, with 10 bases aligning to TRBD1. With 6 bases clipped from V and 3 bases from J, the junction kept 2 bases outside the gene matches. This CDR3 is built from 14 residues. Per the germline V gene, CDR1 is SEHNR and CDR2 is FQNEAQ (reference sequence). CDR3 in DNA: TGTGCCAGCAGTTGGACAGGGGGCTACAATGAGCAGTTCTTC. It specifies CASSWTGGYNEQFF.

This chain links TRBV7-6 with TRBJ2-4, with a weak D call TRBD2 (6 bases). Germline assignment: CDR1 SGHVS and CDR2 FNYEAQ. CDR3 length: 16 amino acids. Deletions cut 4 bases from V and 7 bases from J, with 20 bases between. The CDR3 is CASSSAAGGVRNIQYF. CDR3 nucleotides: TGTGCCAGCAGCTCCGCCGCGGGCGGGGTAAGGAACATTCAGTACTTC. The full variable domain, completed using reference TRBV7-6 and TRBJ2-4, is GAGVSQSPRYKVTKRGQDVALRCDPISGHVSLYWYRQALGQGPEFLTYFNYEAQQDKSGLPNDRFSAERPEGSISTLTIQRTEQRDSAMYRCASSSAAGGVRNIQYFGAGTRLSVL.

The J gene is TRBJ2-1, the V gene TRBV5-8, with 10 bases fitting TRBD1. Germline V CDR1 and CDR2: SGHTS, YDEGEE. V lost 0 bases and J lost 6; bases outside the gene matches: 3. The CDR3 has 15 residues. CDR3 DNA: TGTGCCAGCAGCTTGGATGGGACAGGGGTCAATGAGCAGTTCTTC. It codes for CASSLDGTGVNEQFF.

This chain uses TRBV3-1 (or the pseudogene TRBV3-2) with TRBJ2-1; 10 bases align to TRBD2. The CDR3 has 15 residues. V trimming: 4 bases; J trimming: 7 bases; junction bases outside the gene matches: 7. Germline V gene sequence: CDR1 LGHDT, CDR2 YNNKEL (reference sequence). The CDR3 loop is CASSLLAGPYNEQFF. The CDR3 region has the DNA TGTGCCAGCAGCCTACTAGCGGGGCCTTATAATGAGCAGTTCTTC.

The chain has TRBV6-5 and TRBJ2-7; D possibly corresponds to TRBD1 (6 bases). Per the germline V gene, CDR1 is MNHEY and CDR2 is SVGAGI. The ends were cut back, 8 bases at V and 6 bases at J, with 17 bases in the middle. This CDR3 contains 13 residues. In DNA form, the CDR3 reads TGTGCCAGCCGGAATGGCGGCAGGGGCGAGCAGTACTTC. Amino acid sequence: CASRNGGRGEQYF.

The chain couples TRBV5-1 to TRBJ2-2; weak D call: TRBD2 (5 bases). This CDR3 is 16 amino acids long. Trimming took 2 bases from V and 1 from J, leaving 12 bases between them. Germline V gives CDR1 SGHRS, CDR2 YFSETQ. The CDR3 DNA follows: TGCGCCAGCAGCTTCTTGGAAGGACTGAACACCGGGGAGCTGTTTTTT. It is translated as CASSFLEGLNTGELFF.

The rearrangement uses TRBV5-1 and TRBJ1-1; tentative D call: TRBD1 (5 bases). The CDR3 is 15 amino acids. Deletions cut 0 bases from V and 2 bases from J, with 11 bases between. Looked up from germline, CDR1 is SGHRS and CDR2 is YFSETQ. The CDR3 DNA follows: TGCGCCAGCAGCTTGGCCGCAGGGAAAAACACTGAAGCTTTCTTT. It specifies CASSLAAGKNTEAFF.

V and J are TRBV3-1 (or the pseudogene TRBV3-2) and TRBJ1-5, with D tentatively TRBD1 (5 bases). CDR3 length: 13 amino acids. Germline loops: CDR1 LGHDT, CDR2 YNNKEL (reference sequence). The germline V and J ends were trimmed by 1 base and 6 bases, with 7 bases remaining between them. Written as DNA, the CDR3 is TGTGCCAGCAGCCAAGGGGGGGTTCAGCCCCAGCATTTT. Amino acids: CASSQGGVQPQHF.

The rearrangement uses TRBV7-8 and TRBJ2-7, with 7 nucleotides matching TRBD1. CDR1 SGHVS and CDR2 FQNEAQ come from the germline V gene. The CDR3 spans 13 residues. V gave up 5 bases and J gave up 0 bases; unmatched junction bases: 1. CDR3 sequence reads: CASSRDSSYEQYF. Here the CDR3 DNA reads TGTGCCAGCAGCCGGGACAGCTCCTACGAGCAGTACTTC.

A single count supports this clone. The genes are TRBV3-1 (or the pseudogene TRBV3-2) and TRBJ1-5; D might be TRBD1 (5 bases). Trimming pared 5 bases from V and 2 bases from J, leaving 13 bases between. This CDR3 is built from 15 residues. The V gene's germline CDR1 is LGHDT and CDR2 YNNKEL (reference sequence). The CDR3 region has the DNA TGTGCCAGCAGCTTGGGGCCCCTCGGCAATCAGCCCCAGCATTTT. As protein: CASSLGPLGNQPQHF.

This rearrangement joins TRBV27 to TRBJ1-2, with D unresolved. V was cut by 0 bases and J by 4 bases, with 9 bases left in between. Germline V CDR1 and CDR2: MNHEY, SMNVEV (reference sequence). CDR3 length: 14 residues. The CDR3 DNA reads as TGTGCCAGCAGTTTATCGATGCAGGCCTATGGCTACACCTTC. This translates into CASSLSMQAYGYTF.

This clone was seen once. The rearrangement joins TRBV5-4 to TRBJ2-3; 15 bases are shared with TRBD2. The CDR3 spans 16 residues. Germline values: CDR1 SGHNT, CDR2 YYREEE (reference sequence). Losses at the gene ends were 6 bases for V and 4 bases for J; bases not matched to a gene: 6. In nucleotides, the CDR3 is TGTGCCAGCAAGGAGAGGACTAGCGGGGGGGCAGATACGCAGTATTTT. This encodes CASKERTSGGADTQYF.

V and J are TRBV4-3 and TRBJ1-6, with D tentatively TRBD1 (5 bases). CDR3 length equals 18 residues. Germline assignment: CDR1 LGHNA and CDR2 YSLEER. Deletions cut 0 bases from V and 0 bases from J, with 12 bases between. CDR3 nucleotide sequence: TGCGCCAGCAGCCAAGATAGTAACAGGCGCTCCTATAATTCACCCCTCCACTTT. This sequence encodes CASSQDSNRRSYNSPLHF.

The chain uses TRBV7-2 and TRBJ2-3; tentative D call: TRBD2 (5 bases). Germline assignment: CDR1 SGHTA and CDR2 FQGNSA. The CDR3 contains 12 residues. V dropped 4 bases and J dropped 10 bases, with 12 bases sitting between them. The DNA for the CDR3 is TGTGCCAGCAGCTCTACAGTAGCGTCGCAGTATTTT. Residues: CASSSTVASQYF.

The chain has TRBV4-3 and TRBJ2-4, with 7 bases lining up with TRBD1. CDR1 LGHNA and CDR2 YSLEER come from the germline V gene. Losses at the gene ends were 0 bases for V and 1 base for J; bases not matched to a gene: 6. The CDR3 consists of 17 residues. DNA for the CDR3: TGCGCCAGCAGCCAAGAGGTCCGACAGGGCGCCAAAAACATTCAGTACTTC. This gives the protein CASSQEVRQGAKNIQYF.

J is TRBJ2-1 and V is TRBV2, with 9 bases that match TRBD2. Germline V gene lookup returns CDR1 SNHLY and CDR2 FYNNEI. V shed 4 bases and J 4 bases; nucleotides not matched to a gene: 5. CDR3 length: 15 residues. CDR3 sequence reads: CASSVISGGYNEQFF. Here the CDR3 DNA reads TGTGCCAGCAGTGTTATCAGCGGGGGGTACAATGAGCAGTTCTTC. Full variable domain (missing parts from reference TRBV2 and TRBJ2-1): EPEVTQTPSHQVTQMGQEVILRCVPISNHLYFYWYRQILGQKVEFLVSFYNNEISEKSEIFDDQFSVERPDGSNFTLKIRSTKLEDSAMYFCASSVISGGYNEQFFGPGTRLTVL.

This clone is a singleton in its sample. The chain uses TRBV6-5 and TRBJ1-1, with 7 bases matching TRBD1. The V gene end was trimmed by 10 bases and the J gene end by 3 bases; junction bases not matched to a gene: 8. CDR3 length: 13 residues. The germline gives CDR1 MNHEY, CDR2 SVGAGI. CDR3 region: CATEGALDTEAFF. The CDR3 nucleotides read TGTGCCACGGAGGGGGCCCTAGACACTGAAGCTTTCTTT.

The chain recombines TRBV19 with TRBJ2-7; 7 bases are shared with TRBD2. The CDR3 length is 16 residues. V lost 6 bases and J lost 3; bases outside the gene matches: 14. In germline, CDR1 is LNHDA, CDR2 SQIVND (reference sequence). In DNA, the CDR3 is TGTGCCAGTAGCCCTCGTGGGACCACGGGAGGCTACGAGCAGTACTTC. It is translated as CASSPRGTTGGYEQYF.

CDR3 region: CASSSRRGSWETQYF. CDR3 nucleotide sequence: TGTGCCAGCAGCTCTAGGCGGGGTTCGTGGGAGACCCAGTACTTC. J is TRBJ2-5 and V is TRBV9; possibly TRBD2 for D (6 bases). CDR1 is SGDLS, CDR2 YYNGEE, per germline. The CDR3 contains 15 residues. V dropped 4 bases and J dropped 5 bases, with 18 bases sitting between them.

This rearrangement joins TRBV11-2 to TRBJ2-7; D is unclear. CDR3 length: 13 residues. Trimming removed 3 bases at V and 1 base at J, with 7 bases between. Germline V gene sequence: CDR1 SGHAT, CDR2 FQNNGV. The CDR3 sequence: CASSLSQSYEQYF. In DNA form, the CDR3 reads TGTGCCAGCAGCTTGAGCCAATCCTACGAGCAGTACTTC.

V usage is TRBV6-5 and J usage is TRBJ1-2, with D perhaps TRBD1 (6 bases). The germline V gene encodes CDR1 MNHEY and CDR2 SVGAGI. The CDR3 consists of 15 residues. V was cut by 5 bases and J by 4 bases, with 17 bases left in between. CDR3: CASSLEGGLSYGYTF. DNA for the CDR3: TGTGCCAGCAGTCTAGAGGGGGGGCTTAGCTATGGCTACACCTTC.

This clone was seen a handful of times. V is TRBV2 and J is TRBJ1-2; D call uncertain. Trimming pared 1 base from V and 8 bases from J, leaving 23 bases between. Germline V gene data show CDR1 as SNHLY and CDR2 as FYNNEI. The CDR3 runs 17 residues. In DNA, the CDR3 is TGTGCCAGCAGTGAAGGGGCGTTGGAGGCCCTTGTGGGAGGCTACACCTTC. Translated: CASSEGALEALVGGYTF.

This clone occurred once. The chain employs TRBV21-1 and TRBJ1-5; the table assigns TRBD1, which was not confirmed against the DNA. TRBV21-1 is assigned pseudogene status. The CDR3 runs to 15 residues. CDR3 nucleotides: TGTGCCAGCAGCAAAGTAGGCAGGGGCGGAAAGCCCCAGCATTTT. Protein product: CASSKVGRGGKPQHF.

This chain links TRBV19 with TRBJ1-5; a weak D match, TRBD1 (6 bases). Between the trimmed V and J ends, which lost 3 bases and 6 bases, there was a span of 15 bases. The CDR3 spans 15 residues. In germline, CDR1 is LNHDA, CDR2 SQIVND (reference sequence). As DNA, the CDR3 is TGTGCCAGTAGTATTACCCCGGACAGCGCTCAGCCCCAGCATTTT. Its translation: CASSITPDSAQPQHF.

The chain couples TRBV2 to TRBJ2-1; no definite D call. The CDR3 consists of 11 residues. The ends were cut back, 1 base at V and 12 bases at J, with 7 bases in the middle. From germline, CDR1 is SNHLY and CDR2 FYNNEI. CDR3 in amino acids: CASSEVAGQFF. The CDR3 region has the DNA TGTGCCAGCAGTGAAGTGGCAGGGCAGTTCTTC.

The chain has TRBV5-1 and TRBJ2-2; 12 bases map to TRBD2. V lost 4 bases and J lost 3; bases outside the gene matches: 7. This CDR3 contains 17 residues. Germline loops: CDR1 SGHRS, CDR2 YFSETQ. The CDR3 loop reads CASSPWTSGVDTGELFF. In nucleotides, the CDR3 is TGCGCCAGCAGCCCTTGGACTAGCGGGGTTGACACCGGGGAGCTGTTTTTT.